These 20 T cell receptor beta chains were sequenced from one sample in a study of blood T cell repertoires in COVID-19. Clones were sequenced by immunoSEQ multiplex PCR, and TCRdb holds only the in-frame ones, with some missing. The table includes roughly 250,000 clones, about 82% detected once. The sample was PBMCs or T cells enriched from blood (not recorded which). The receptor source for this set is a woman aged 45-60 years who had recovered from COVID-19.

The rearrangement uses TRBV6-4 and TRBJ1-1; D remains unclear. Germline V CDR1 and CDR2: MRHNA, SNTAGT. V was shortened by 5 bases and J by 1 base, with 8 bases between the two germline ends. This CDR3 contains 13 residues. CDR3 sequence: CASSRTANTEAFF. The CDR3 region has the DNA TGTGCCAGCAGTAGGACTGCGAACACTGAAGCTTTCTTT.

The chain uses TRBV6-2 or TRBV6-3 and TRBJ2-6; TRBD1 agrees at 8 bases. CDR1 is MNHEY, CDR2 SVGEGT, per germline. V lost 0 bases to trimming and J lost 4 bases; unmatched junction nucleotides: 8. This CDR3 is built from 18 residues. The CDR3 DNA reads TGTGCCAGCAGTTACTCGAATTACAGGGGGTTAGGGGCCAACGTCCTGACTTTC. This codes for CASSYSNYRGLGANVLTF.

The chain combines TRBV21-1 with TRBJ2-1; TRBD2, the table's D call, lacks a check against the DNA. TRBV21-1 is a pseudogene. This CDR3 comprises 15 residues. The CDR3: CASSGGGWVYNEQFF. The DNA of the CDR3 is TGTGCCAGCAGCGGGGGAGGATGGGTATACAATGAGCAGTTCTTC.

The V gene is TRBV11-2, the J gene TRBJ2-6, with no clear D. The CDR3 is 15 amino acids. V lost 6 bases and J 0 bases, leaving 9 bases between the germline ends. Per germline, CDR1 SGHAT and CDR2 FQNNGV. For the CDR3, the DNA is TGTGCCAGCAGTTTGACTTACTCTGGGGCCAACGTCCTGACTTTC. It yields the protein CASSLTYSGANVLTF.

This chain links TRBV21-1 with TRBJ2-6; whether TRBD1, the table's D call, matches the DNA was not checked. TRBV21-1 is annotated as a pseudogene. This CDR3 comprises 16 residues. The CDR3 DNA reads as TGTGCCAGCGGGGCCTGGGATCGCTCTGGGGCCAACGTCCTGACTTTC. Translating gives CASGAWDRSGANVLTF.

The genes are TRBV7-6 and TRBJ2-7; 7 bases align to TRBD2. V shed 0 bases and J 0 bases; nucleotides not matched to a gene: 5. Germline CDR1 and CDR2: SGHVS and FNYEAQ. CDR3 length: 16 amino acids. The CDR3 sequence is CASSLAGGGNSYEQYF. CDR3 nucleotides: TGTGCCAGCAGCTTAGCTGGCGGGGGTAACTCCTACGAGCAGTACTTC. Together with reference TRBV7-6 and TRBJ2-7, the CDR3 gives the full variable domain: GAGVSQSPRYKVTKRGQDVALRCDPISGHVSLYWYRQALGQGPEFLTYFNYEAQQDKSGLPNDRFSAERPEGSISTLTIQRTEQRDSAMYRCASSLAGGGNSYEQYFGPGTRLTVT.

The rearrangement links TRBV30 to TRBJ1-5, with D maybe TRBD1 (6 bases). This CDR3 is built from 14 residues. Between the trimmed V and J ends, which lost 2 bases and 9 bases, there was a span of 17 bases. In germline, CDR1 is GTSNPN, CDR2 SVGIG (reference sequence). The CDR3 spells CAWSRQGQKGPQHF. CDR3 coding DNA: TGTGCCTGGAGTCGCCAGGGGCAGAAGGGGCCCCAGCATTTT.

This clone was picked up one time. This chain connects TRBV27 to TRBJ2-7; 13 positions agree with TRBD2. Germline CDR1 MNHEY, CDR2 SMNVEV (reference sequence). This CDR3 region has 17 residues. J gave up 0 bases and V 5 bases, and 7 bases lay outside the gene matches. CDR3 protein: CASSPRLAGGLSYEQYF. CDR3 bases: TGTGCCAGCAGTCCGCGACTAGCGGGAGGCCTCTCCTACGAGCAGTACTTC.

This sequence joins TRBV6-5 and TRBJ1-1; 7 bases match TRBD1. The germline V gene encodes CDR1 MNHEY and CDR2 SVGAGI. V dropped 11 bases and J dropped 3; count of bases not matched to a gene: 9. CDR3 length equals 13 residues. The CDR3 reads CAARAGGYTEAFF. The CDR3 bases are TGTGCCGCACGGGCAGGGGGGTACACTGAAGCTTTCTTT.

The CDR3, as DNA: TGCAGCGTTGAGACAGACTCTGGGGCCAACGTCCTGACTTTC. Amino acids: CSVETDSGANVLTF. The gene calls are TRBV29-1 and TRBJ2-6; the D gene is possibly TRBD1 (5 bases). Germline V gives CDR1 SQVTM, CDR2 ANQGSEA. Deletions cut 3 bases from V and 0 bases from J, with 6 bases between. This CDR3 spans 14 amino acids.

The chain carries TRBV27 and TRBJ2-5; TRBD2 agrees at 8 bases. Germline CDR1 is MNHEY and CDR2 is SMNVEV (reference sequence). This CDR3 has 14 amino acids. The trim removed 3 bases at V and 5 bases at J, leaving 5 bases unmatched. The DNA for the CDR3 is TGTGCCAGCAGTTTGGCGGGAGGATGGGAGACCCAGTACTTC. This sequence encodes CASSLAGGWETQYF.

This clone was counted a few times. The chain employs TRBV12-3 or TRBV12-4 and TRBJ1-2, with D unresolved. Trimming pared 5 bases from V and 8 bases from J, leaving 12 bases between. The CDR3 runs to 12 residues. The CDR3 DNA reads TGTGCCAGCAGTAAAACCACTAGGGGCTACACCTTC. Translation: CASSKTTRGYTF.

The chain uses TRBV11-2 and TRBJ2-7, with D possibly being TRBD2 (5 bases). V lost 5 bases and J 3 bases, leaving 11 bases between the germline ends. The CDR3 is made up of 13 amino acids. Germline V gives CDR1 SGHAT, CDR2 FQNNGV. The CDR3 DNA reads as TGTGCCAGCAGCCGCGCCGAGGGCTACGAGCAGTACTTC. Translation gives CASSRAEGYEQYF.

The genes are TRBV2 and TRBJ1-1, with 8 bases matching TRBD1. The J segment lost 0 bases and the V segment lost 8 bases, leaving 11 bases of the junction unmatched. Germline CDR1 and CDR2: SNHLY and FYNNEI. This CDR3 contains 16 residues. CDR3 coding DNA: TGTGCCAGCGGGGCCAGGACAGGGTTTATGAACACTGAAGCTTTCTTT. Amino acids: CASGARTGFMNTEAFF.

The chain is built from TRBV5-4 and TRBJ1-1; D is ambiguous. This CDR3 comprises 12 residues. Germline CDR1 SGHNT, CDR2 YYREEE (reference sequence). Trimming removed 4 bases from V and 10 bases from J, with 14 bases in between. This chain's CDR3 is CASSVGMWGAFF. In nucleotides, the CDR3 is TGTGCCAGCAGCGTCGGGATGTGGGGAGCTTTCTTT.

This clone has a single count. The CDR3 DNA reads TGTGCCAGCAAAATAGGGATGGGGAGGGCGGATGAGCAGTTCTTC. Protein sequence: CASKIGMGRADEQFF. The chain is built from TRBV13 and TRBJ2-1, with 7 bases aligning to TRBD2. The CDR3 length is 15 residues. V shed 7 bases, J shed 8 bases, and the junction held 14 bases outside the gene matches. Germline CDR1 PRHDT, CDR2 FYEKMQ (reference sequence).

The chain uses TRBV6-5 and TRBJ2-6; possible D gene TRBD1, 6 bases. Germline CDR1 and CDR2: MNHEY and SVGAGI. V lost 7 bases, J lost 2 bases, and 9 bases lay in between. The CDR3 is 14 amino acids. The CDR3 protein is CASTTGPGANVLTF. The CDR3 coding sequence is TGTGCCAGCACCACAGGGCCTGGGGCCAACGTCCTGACTTTC.

On this clone: Within the sample, other DNA sequences also encode this same CDR3. This chain connects TRBV7-2 to TRBJ2-3; D possibly corresponds to TRBD2 (7 bases). Germline CDR1 reads SGHTA; CDR2 reads FQGNSA. The CDR3 spans 14 residues. Trimming took 5 bases from V and 6 from J, leaving 15 bases between them. This chain's CDR3 is CASSLGGGADTQYF. In nucleotides, the CDR3 is TGTGCCAGCAGCCTAGGAGGGGGGGCGGATACGCAGTATTTT.

The chain recombines TRBV18 with TRBJ2-3, with D perhaps TRBD2 (5 bases). V lost 0 bases to trimming and J lost 0 bases, with 10 bases between them. There are 16 residues in the CDR3. From germline, CDR1 is KGHSH and CDR2 LQKENI. The CDR3 is CASSPPLGSSTDTQYF. The CDR3 region has the DNA TGTGCCAGCTCACCACCCCTGGGGAGTAGCACAGATACGCAGTATTTT.

The chain employs TRBV5-4 and TRBJ1-2; D gene unclear. Germline V gene sequence: CDR1 SGHNT, CDR2 YYREEE (reference sequence). CDR3 size: 14 residues. Trimming removed 5 bases from V and 4 bases from J, with 15 bases in between. The CDR3 region has the DNA TGTGCCAGCAGGCCCCAACTGGGGAGCTATGGCTACACCTTC. Translating it yields CASRPQLGSYGYTF.